Listed below are T cell receptor beta chains from one sample, sequenced in a study of CD8 T cells in Susac syndrome. MiXCR, applied by TCRdb to the immunoSEQ multiplex PCR reads, yields one record per CDR3 protein. The sample consists of about 300,000 distinct CDR3 sequences, about 92% of them appearing once. The sample was CD4+ T cells from PBMCs. Every receptor here comes from a human donor with multiple sclerosis. Each CDR3 is given with its conserved first and last residue. D genes are given only for firm matches. Clone size is not always given. Where it is, it says once, few, many or a class for expanded clones.

TRBJ1-1 | TRBV5-1 | 15 | - | - | TGCGCCAGCAGCTTGGCCGGAAGAGGGGACACTGAAGCTTTCTTT | CASSLAGRGDTEAFF
TRBJ1-5 | TRBV5-4 | 13 | - | - | TGTGCCAGCAGCTGGGGACTTAATCAGCCCCAGCATTTT | CASSWGLNQPQHF
TRBJ2-7 | TRBV21-1 | 13 | - | - | TGTGCCAGCCCCGGGACAGGCGCCTACGAGCAGTACTTC | CASPGTGAYEQYF
TRBJ2-3 | TRBV3-1 | 15 | TRBD2 | - | TGTGCCAGCAGCCCGAGCGGGGGGGACGCAGATACGCAGTATTTT | CASSPSGGDADTQYF
TRBJ2-2 | TRBV7-2 | 15 | TRBD2 | - | TGTGCCAGCAGCTCCGAGGGAGGGTCGGGCAGGGAGCTGTTTTTT | CASSSEGGSGRELFF
TRBJ2-6 | TRBV6-5 | 19 | TRBD2 | - | TGTGCCAGCAGTTACTCGAGGCTAGCGGGGTTCTCTGGGGCCAACGTCCTGACTTTC | CASSYSRLAGFSGANVLTF
TRBJ1-4 | TRBV4-3 | 18 | - | - | TGCGCCAGCAGCCAAGTACCGGTACAGCCGGGGGCTGATGAAAAACTGTTTTTT | CASSQVPVQPGADEKLFF
TRBJ2-5 | TRBV7-2 | 15 | TRBD1 | - | TGTGCCAGCAGCCCAGAGGGACAGGGAAGGGAGACCCAGTACTTC | CASSPEGQGRETQYF
TRBJ2-7 | TRBV10-3 | 13 | TRBD2 | once | TGTGCCATCAGCCCTAGCGGGATGAACGAGCAGTACTTC | CAISPSGMNEQYF
TRBJ1-2 | TRBV4-3 | 14 | - | - | TGCGCCAGCAGCCAAGAAAGGGGTCTCTATGGCTACACCTTC | CASSQERGLYGYTF
TRBJ1-5 | TRBV2 | 15 | - | - | TGTGCCAGCAGTGTGCAGAGCTATAGCAATCAGCCCCAGCATTTT | CASSVQSYSNQPQHF
TRBJ1-1 | TRBV30 | 11 | TRBD1 | - | TGTGCCGGGACAGGGTACACTGAAGCTTTCTTT | CAGTGYTEAFF
TRBJ2-7 | TRBV12-3/TRBV12-4 | 13 | - | few | TGTGCCAGCAGCCCCAACAGGGGAGGCGAGCAGTACTTC | CASSPNRGGEQYF
TRBJ1-5 | TRBV12-3/TRBV12-4 | 15 | - | - | TGTGCCAGCAGTTTATTGGCGACAGGTAATCAGCCCCAGCATTTT | CASSLLATGNQPQHF
TRBJ1-5 | TRBV12-3/TRBV12-4 | 17 | - | - | TGTGCCAGCAGTTTTTCACGTTCAGGGTATGGGTCACAGCCCCAGCATTTT | CASSFSRSGYGSQPQHF
TRBJ1-4 | TRBV7-9 | 15 | TRBD1 | - | TGTGCCAGCAGCTTTTGGGACAGGGACAATGAAAAACTGTTTTTT | CASSFWDRDNEKLFF
TRBJ2-4 | TRBV21-1 | 15 | - | - | TGTGCCAGCAGCAAGAATAGGGGCGCCAAAAACATTCAGTACTTC | CASSKNRGAKNIQYF
TRBJ2-1 | TRBV7-9 | 13 | - | - | TGTGCCAGCAGCACCGCAGGGTACTGGGAGCAGTTCTTC | CASSTAGYWEQFF
TRBJ2-1 | TRBV3-1 | 15 | - | - | TGTGCCAGCAGCCAAGATTCGGGCAGGCGCGGCGAGCAGTTCTTC | CASSQDSGRRGEQFF
TRBJ1-2 | TRBV29-1 | 12 | - | - | TGCAGCGTTGAATCGGCTAACTATGGCTACACCTTC | CSVESANYGYTF
TRBJ1-5 | TRBV13 | 16 | - | - | TGTGCCAGCAGCTTAGGATCTGTTTCAGGGAATCAGCCCCAGCATTTT | CASSLGSVSGNQPQHF
TRBJ2-5 | TRBV6-6 | 15 | - | - | TGTGCCAGCAGTTCTATCGGCGGGGGCAGAGAGACCCAGTACTTC | CASSSIGGGRETQYF
TRBJ2-3 | TRBV29-1 | 14 | - | - | TGCAGCGTTGAAGACGCAATAGGGACAGATACGCAGTATTTT | CSVEDAIGTDTQYF
TRBJ2-7 | TRBV20-1 | 12 | - | - | TGCAGTGCTAGGGCAGGCACCGGCGAGCAGTACTTC | CSARAGTGEQYF
TRBJ2-1 | TRBV7-2 | 17 | TRBD2 | - | TGTGCCAGCAGCCCACTAGCGGGAGCCGTATCCTACAATGAGCAGTTCTTC | CASSPLAGAVSYNEQFF
TRBJ1-5 | TRBV12-3/TRBV12-4 | 14 | - | - | TGTGCCAGCAGTTTAATAGATAGCAATCAGCCCCAGCATTTT | CASSLIDSNQPQHF
TRBJ1-2 | TRBV12-3/TRBV12-4 | 12 | - | - | TGTGCCAGCAGTGGCGCCTCTTTAGGCTACACCTTC | CASSGASLGYTF
TRBJ2-3 | TRBV20-1 | 13 | TRBD1 | - | TGCAGTGCCGGACAGGGGAGGCCAGATACGCAGTATTTT | CSAGQGRPDTQYF
TRBJ2-2 | TRBV7-2 | 15 | TRBD1 | - | TGTGCCAGCAGAAGGGACAGGGGCATCACCGGGGAGCTGTTTTTT | CASRRDRGITGELFF
TRBJ1-2 | TRBV30 | 11 | - | - | TGTGCCTGGAGATGGGACGGGGGCTACACCTTC | CAWRWDGGYTF
TRBJ2-7 | TRBV20-1 | 13 | - | once | TGCAGTGCTAGTCAAGCAGGTGGCCCTACGAAGTACTTC | CSASQAGGPTKYF
TRBJ1-3 | TRBV29-1 | 13 | - | - | TGCAGCGTTCGGGTGGGGGCTGGAAACACCATATATTTT | CSVRVGAGNTIYF
TRBJ1-6 | TRBV11-3 | 13 | TRBD1 | - | TGTGCCAGCAGGGGTACAGGGGCCTCACCCCTCCACTTT | CASRGTGASPLHF
TRBJ1-5 | TRBV19 | 15 | TRBD1 | once | TGTGCCAGTAGTTGGGGACAGTCAAGCAATCAGCCCCAGCATTTT | CASSWGQSSNQPQHF
TRBJ1-3 | TRBV19 | 17 | - | - | TGTGCCAGTAGTATAAGGGGCCAGTTGAGCTCTGGAAACACCATATATTTT | CASSIRGQLSSGNTIYF
TRBJ2-4 | TRBV6-5 | 16 | - | - | TGTGCCAGCAGTTATGCGGCAGGGTCGTACAAAAACATTCAGTACTTC | CASSYAAGSYKNIQYF
TRBJ2-3 | TRBV9 | 15 | - | - | TGTGCCAGCAGCGTTGACCCCAGAGGCACAGATACGCAGTATTTT | CASSVDPRGTDTQYF
TRBJ2-2 | TRBV28 | 13 | - | - | TGTGCCAGCAAGACAGACCACACCGGGGAGCTGTTTTTT | CASKTDHTGELFF
TRBJ2-1 | TRBV29-1 | 13 | - | - | TGCAGCGTTGAAGGTCCAGGTGGCAATGAGCAGTTCTTC | CSVEGPGGNEQFF
TRBJ2-7 | TRBV28 | 18 | - | - | TGTGCCAGCAGATCCCCAACAATCCGCCCGGGGACCTATTACGAGCAGTACTTC | CASRSPTIRPGTYYEQYF